This TCR beta chain was sequenced for a study of CD8 T cells in ankylosing spondylitis. Study-level findings and limits: Disease-linked clones bore a CD8+ phenotype and were relatively rare in peripheral blood. Significant enrichment of disease-linked clones was reported in matched ankylosing spondylitis synovial fluid. Prior literature has documented some motif variants in synovial fluid and blood from reactive arthritis. Among TCR beta sequences, a motif of under ten highly homologous variants appeared characteristic of ankylosing spondylitis blood.

There are many counts of this clonotype. No antigen is known for it. The CDR3 covers 14 residues. CDR1 and CDR2 (germline): SQVTM, ANQGSEA. V was pared by 3 bases and J by 6 bases, with 18 bases between. TCRdb passed the 5' RACE reads through MiXCR, listing each CDR3 protein once. The sample has about 220,000 distinct CDR3 sequences; about 17% are singletons. Sequenced material: blood, either unsorted or a sorted T cell fraction (not recorded which). The V call is TRBV29-1, the J call TRBJ2-7; D not resolved. The source is a male donor with ankylosing spondylitis. The CDR3 region is CSVDTDLSPGEQYF. The DNA for the CDR3 is TGCAGCGTTGATACGGACCTTTCCCCCGGCGAGCAGTACTTC.